These T cell receptor beta chains were read from a single sample in a study of identical twins. TCRdb used MiXCR to reprocess the 5' RACE reads, holding one entry per CDR3 protein. The sample includes about 890,000 distinct CDR3 sequences, 9% to 15% of them seen just once. The sample was also reused in another study, on yellow fever vaccine responses in identical twins.

The sample was PBMCs. The receptors were sampled from a woman aged 18-30 years in good health. The CDR3 runs from the conserved cysteine through the conserved F or W. The D gene is left open where the match is weak. Only some rows state a clone size, as once, few, many or a class for expanded clones.

cdr3_nt cdr3_aa j_call v_call clone_size d_call
TGTGCCATCAGTGACCCCGGCAGCGTCGCAGAGACCCAGTACTTC CAISDPGSVAETQYF TRBJ2-5 TRBV10-3 . .
TGTGCCAGCAGCTCTTACTACGAGCAGTACTTC CASSSYYEQYF TRBJ2-7 TRBV7-2 many .
TGCAGCGTTGAACCGGGTAGTATCGACAATGAGCAGTTCTTC CSVEPGSIDNEQFF TRBJ2-1 TRBV29-1 many .
TGTGCCAGCAGTTCCCTCCCAGGGGGCGCATTCTCTGGGGCCAACGTCCTGACTTTC CASSSLPGGAFSGANVLTF TRBJ2-6 TRBV28 . TRBD1
TGCAGTGCCCTCTTCGGGACATCTATCTACGAGCAGTACTTC CSALFGTSIYEQYF TRBJ2-7 TRBV20-1 few .
TGTGCCACCAGTGAGTCCCCGGGACTAGCGGGAGGGGGCTCCTACAATGAGCAGTTCTTC CATSESPGLAGGGSYNEQFF TRBJ2-1 TRBV24-1 . TRBD2
TGTGCCAGCAGTTTTGGGAGGGAGCTGTTTTTT CASSFGRELFF TRBJ2-2 TRBV12-3/TRBV12-4 many .
TGTGCCAGCAGCCCCGTGGCCCTAGCGGGGGGACTCACCGGGGAGCTGTTTTTT CASSPVALAGGLTGELFF TRBJ2-2 TRBV11-2 . TRBD2
TGTGCCAGCAGCTTAGGACTAGCGGGAGTCAGTAGTGAGCAGTTCTTC CASSLGLAGVSSEQFF TRBJ2-1 TRBV7-9 . TRBD2
TGTGCCAGCAGCCAAGTGATTAGCGGGGGAGGGGAGACCCAGTACTTC CASSQVISGGGETQYF TRBJ2-5 TRBV4-2 few TRBD2
TGCGCCAGCAGCCAAGTAAAATTTTTAGGGACTAGCGGAACCACAGATACGCAGTATTTT CASSQVKFLGTSGTTDTQYF TRBJ2-3 TRBV4-1 . TRBD2
TGTGCCAGCAGCTTACAATCAAGTGAAATTAATTCACCCCTCCACTTT CASSLQSSEINSPLHF TRBJ1-6 TRBV7-6 . .
TGTGCCAGCAGTTACGAAGTTTTGGGCACCGGGGAGCTGTTTTTT CASSYEVLGTGELFF TRBJ2-2 TRBV6-2/TRBV6-3 . .
TGTGCCAGCAGTCGAGCCAGGCCTAGGGCCCAGCATTTT CASSRARPRAQHF TRBJ1-5 TRBV27 few .
TGTGCCAGCAGCCCCGGACTAGCGGGGATCCCCGGGGAGCTGTTTTTT CASSPGLAGIPGELFF TRBJ2-2 TRBV3-1 many TRBD2
TGTGCCAGCAGTTACTCGAAACAGGGGGCAAATGTCGGCTACACCTTC CASSYSKQGANVGYTF TRBJ1-2 TRBV6-2/TRBV6-3 few TRBD1
TGTGCCAGCTGGGCCCTTTACAATGAGCAGTTCTTC CASWALYNEQFF TRBJ2-1 TRBV2 few .
TGCGCCAGCAGTCAAACGGGGGCAGGGTCCTATGGCTACACCTTC CASSQTGAGSYGYTF TRBJ1-2 TRBV5-1 many .
TGTGCCAGCAGTGGGGCAAACTCGGAGACCCAGTACTTC CASSGANSETQYF TRBJ2-5 TRBV6-1 . .
TGTGCCAGTAGCTGGACAGGGGGTAATTCACCCCTCCACTTT CASSWTGGNSPLHF TRBJ1-6 TRBV19 . TRBD1
TGTGCCAGCTCACCGGACAGCTATGGCTACACCTTC CASSPDSYGYTF TRBJ1-2 TRBV18 many .
TGTGCCACCCAAACTAGATTTTACAATGAGCAGTTCTTC CATQTRFYNEQFF TRBJ2-1 TRBV6-1 few .
TGTGCCAGTAGGGGAACAGGGAAAGGCTACACCTTC CASRGTGKGYTF TRBJ1-2 TRBV19 . .
TGTGCCAGCAGCCGAGGAACAGCCCCATTTTACGAGCAGTACTTC CASSRGTAPFYEQYF TRBJ2-7 TRBV7-9 few .
TGTGCCAGCAGCCCGGGACTAGCGGAGTCCCTTCAAGAGACCCAGTACTTC CASSPGLAESLQETQYF TRBJ2-5 TRBV12-3/TRBV12-4 many TRBD2
TGTGCCAGCAGTGATACGTTAGGACTAGCGGGAGAGAAGACCCAGTACTTC CASSDTLGLAGEKTQYF TRBJ2-5 TRBV2 . TRBD2
TGTGCTAGTGGCTCCGGGACAGATTATCAGCCCCAGCATTTT CASGSGTDYQPQHF TRBJ1-5 TRBV12-5 . TRBD1
TGTGCCAGCCAGGGGTTGAACACTGAAGCTTTCTTT CASQGLNTEAFF TRBJ1-1 TRBV12-3/TRBV12-4 . .
TGCGCCAGCAGCCAAGAAGTTCCGCTTTACTACGAGCAGTACTTC CASSQEVPLYYEQYF TRBJ2-7 TRBV4-1 . .
TGTGCCGTTTCGACTAGCGGGGAGAATGAGCAGTTCTTC CAVSTSGENEQFF TRBJ2-1 TRBV11-2 few TRBD2
TGTGCCAGCAGCTTAGACCCAGGACTAGCGGGAGGGTGGTACGAGCAGTACTTC CASSLDPGLAGGWYEQYF TRBJ2-7 TRBV11-2 few TRBD2
TGCAGTGCCCCAAAAGCGGGGGTCACCGGGGAGCTGTTTTTT CSAPKAGVTGELFF TRBJ2-2 TRBV20-1 many TRBD2
TGTGCCAGCAGTTTAGCGCGGGGCCGGGTCGACAATGAGCAGTTCTTC CASSLARGRVDNEQFF TRBJ2-1 TRBV12-3/TRBV12-4 . .
TGCAGTGCTCTAGCGAATCAGCCCCAGCATTTT CSALANQPQHF TRBJ1-5 TRBV20-1 few .
TGCGCCAGCAGACCCGACCAGGCGGGTAATGAAAAACTGTTTTTT CASRPDQAGNEKLFF TRBJ1-4 TRBV10-2 . .
TGTGCCAGCAGCTACCTAACAGGGGTTCCGGAGACCCAGTACTTC CASSYLTGVPETQYF TRBJ2-5 TRBV7-9 many TRBD1
TGCAGTGCTAGAGATCGGAGTAACGAGCAGTACTTC CSARDRSNEQYF TRBJ2-7 TRBV20-1 . .
TGCGCCAGCAGCCCAGGGACCCCGGGGAATGAGCAGTTCTTC CASSPGTPGNEQFF TRBJ2-1 TRBV5-1 . .
TGCAGCGTCGATGCAGAGAGCACAGATACGCAGTATTTT CSVDAESTDTQYF TRBJ2-3 TRBV29-1 . .
TGTGCCACCAGCAGAGAGGCGACAGGGGTTTTGAATGAGCAGTTCTTC CATSREATGVLNEQFF TRBJ2-1 TRBV15 . TRBD1
TGCGCCAGCAGCTTGGGTCCCCCCGGGACACTCTCCTACAATGAGCAGTTCTTC CASSLGPPGTLSYNEQFF TRBJ2-1 TRBV5-1 . .
TGCGCCAGCAGTGTATCGGGAGGGATGGATACGCAGTATTTT CASSVSGGMDTQYF TRBJ2-3 TRBV10-1 . TRBD2
TGCGCCAGCAGTAAGGACAGGGGTTATGGAGAGACCCAGTACTTC CASSKDRGYGETQYF TRBJ2-5 TRBV5-1 . TRBD1
TGTGCCAGCAGCCAAGTGCTAGCGGGGGACACAGATACGCAGTATTTT CASSQVLAGDTDTQYF TRBJ2-3 TRBV4-2 many TRBD2
TGTGCCAGCAGCCAAAGACCCCCCGGCCAAGAGACCCAGTACTTC CASSQRPPGQETQYF TRBJ2-5 TRBV11-3 . .
TGTGCCAGCAGCTTCTACCCCGGACCTTATGGCTACACCTTC CASSFYPGPYGYTF TRBJ1-2 TRBV5-6 few .
TGTGCCAGCACCCCTTTAGCGGGAGATTACAATGAGCAGTTCTTC CASTPLAGDYNEQFF TRBJ2-1 TRBV11-2 many TRBD2
TGCAGTGCTCGACCCTTGGGAGAGGATTATCAGCCCCAGCATTTT CSARPLGEDYQPQHF TRBJ1-5 TRBV20-1 many .
TGTGCCAGCAGCCCCACAAGAGGGGGACGCAATCAGCCCCAGCATTTT CASSPTRGGRNQPQHF TRBJ1-5 TRBV3-1 . .
TGTGCCAGCAGTGGCAGCCTTGAAGTTTCACCCCTCCACTTT CASSGSLEVSPLHF TRBJ1-6 TRBV3-1 few .
TGTGCCAGCAGCTTACCTTGGGCCCCCTACGAGCAGTACTTC CASSLPWAPYEQYF TRBJ2-7 TRBV7-9 . .
TGTGCCAGCAGAGGACTAGCGGGAGCTACAGATACGCAGTATTTT CASRGLAGATDTQYF TRBJ2-3 TRBV6-1 few TRBD2
TGTGCCACCCTAGAGGACAATTCCGTCGCCAAAAACATTCAGTACTTC CATLEDNSVAKNIQYF TRBJ2-4 TRBV2 . .